This T cell receptor (beta chain) was identified during a study of blood T cell repertoires in COVID-19. Study at large: The United States, Italy and Spain supplied acute and convalescent COVID-19 samples. T cells, B-cell-depleted T cells, or PBMCs provided the cDNA or gDNA that served as material.

Per the original methods: Amplification of reference gene primers was used by the study to estimate nucleated cell counts. Clones were sequenced by immunoSEQ multiplex PCR, and TCRdb holds only the in-frame ones, with some missing. The DNA was the basis for D and trimming; V, J and clone size are from that table. The sample has roughly 280,000 clones; around nine tenths are singletons. J was trimmed by 4 bases and V by 1 base; bases with no gene match: 9. The CDR3 is 16 residues long. The germline gives CDR1 MGHDK, CDR2 SYGVNS. The sequencing sample was made of peripheral blood. The origin of this receptor is a man in his fifties with acute or convalescent COVID-19. This chain links TRBV25-1 with TRBJ1-2; 7 bases line up with TRBD1. The CDR3 nucleotides read TGTGCCAGCAGTGAATCTGGGTTCGAGGGGGCCTATGGCTACACCTTC. This sequence encodes CASSESGFEGAYGYTF.